What follows describes a single T cell receptor (beta chain). As yet, its antigen is unknown. The data were produced by immunoSEQ multiplex PCR, yet TCRdb's version contains in-frame clones alone and is incomplete. The table shows millions of clones, with around 90% occurring only once. V was clipped by 3 bases and J by 4 bases, with 12 bases between them. This CDR3 comprises 15 residues. Germline V gene sequence: CDR1 ENHRY, CDR2 SYGVKD. Investigators divided CD4+ cells into CD45RA+ naive and CD45RA-negative memory subsets. This entry is derived from a study of shared clonotypes between healthy human individuals. Whole-study findings and limits: Roughly 5% was the fraction of naive CD4 clonotypes found shared across a few donors. It was anticipated that sequencing depth would influence how many clonotypes donors shared. Non-shared clonotypes were found to have lower generation probabilities than the clonotypes that were shared by all four of the sorted-subset donors.

The V call is TRBV10-3, the J call TRBJ2-2; no definite D call. The sequenced sample consisted of naive CD4+ T cells sorted from blood. Subset described: CD45RA+ positively selected. The source of this sequence is a man younger than 35 in good health. Here the CDR3 reads CAISDLAHSTGELFF. Here the CDR3 DNA reads TGTGCCATCAGTGATTTGGCACACTCCACCGGGGAGCTGTTTTTT.